This TCR beta chain came from a study of a mutant IDH1 vaccine in newly diagnosed glioma. Described time point: week 47, end of study. The study gave 300 ug of mutant IDH1 20-mer peptide per vaccine dose, with topical imiquimod. Patients in the study were vaccinated eight times, receiving shots in weeks 1, 3, 5, 7, 11, 15, 19 and 23. Diagnosis in the donors showed new WHO grade 3 or 4 astrocytomas that were IDH1-mutant and ATRX-lost. This clone has only one observation. The antigen is unknown. Profiled with immunoSEQ multiplex PCR; TCRdb holds only in-frame clones, not every one. Here the sample spans about 94,000 clones, over 85% being singletons. CDR3 size: 15 residues. V lost 3 bases and J 2 bases, leaving 12 bases between the germline ends. Germline values: CDR1 SGHNT, CDR2 YYREEE (reference sequence). Study-wide results and caveats: Pseudoprogression looked unconnected to shifts in top peripheral T cell clonotypes.

Sequenced here: PBMCs, sampled from a glioma patient whose treatment included an IDH1 peptide vaccine. V and J are TRBV5-4 and TRBJ1-3; possible D gene TRBD1, 5 bases. This receptor was identified in a woman between 45 and 65 years old with glioma. The CDR3 DNA reads TGTGCCAGCAGCTGGGGCGGGGGTACTGGAAACACCATATATTTT. This gives the protein CASSWGGGTGNTIYF.